The present T cell receptor (beta chain) was sequenced within a study of human thymus T cells. Study results and caveats: Related studies noted strongly shared thymic repertoires across unrelated people. Across thymic and blood repertoires, the usage of V and J genes appeared to be biased.

TCRdb's copy holds only in-frame clones and misses some; the assay was immunoSEQ multiplex PCR. This sample has around 70,000 clones, with roughly 96% found just once. This CDR3 spans 24 amino acids. CDR1 and CDR2 (germline): LNHNV, YYDKDF (reference sequence). After removal of 0 bases from V and 3 bases from J, the junction contained 29 bases not matched to a gene. Resected material from corrective heart surgery provided the thymus tissue analysed. Congenital heart defects were the reason for the corrective surgery that the donors, healthy Finnish infants, were having. With respect to this clone: The antigen remains unidentified.

The source of this sequence is a girl under three years old with a congenital heart defect but otherwise immunologically healthy. Sequences were obtained from thymus tissue. The V call is TRBV15, the J call TRBJ1-1, with TRBD1 matching 9 bases. The CDR3 coding sequence is TGTGCCACCAGCAGAGATCCCAAAGAGAACCCCCACCGCCGGACAGGGGTTAAGGACACTGAAGCTTTCTTT. It specifies CATSRDPKENPHRRTGVKDTEAFF.